A selection of T cell receptor beta chains follows, all from one sample in a study of PD-1 blockade in classical Hodgkin lymphoma. Method: immunoSEQ multiplex PCR; TCRdb's copy keeps in-frame clones and lacks some. The table has some 100,000 clones, approximately 90% seen once; the top ten hold around 7%. This material consisted of peripheral blood mononuclear cells (PBMCs), taken before the second cycle of nivolumab. These receptors were obtained from a human donor with classical Hodgkin lymphoma. Both conserved end residues are part of each CDR3. The order of the fields is clone size, D gene, J gene, V gene, CDR3 protein, CDR3 DNA. D genes are given only for firm matches. Not every row has a clone size; where given, it reads once, few, many or a size class.

abundance: -; d_gene: -; j_gene: TRBJ2-1; v_gene: TRBV29-1; CDR3aa: CSAGDSYNEQFF; CDR3nt: TGCAGCGCCGGAGACTCCTACAATGAGCAGTTCTTC
abundance: once; d_gene: -; j_gene: TRBJ2-7; v_gene: TRBV6-5; CDR3aa: CASRWSSGSSYEQYF; CDR3nt: TGTGCCAGCAGATGGAGTTCAGGGTCGTCCTACGAGCAGTACTTC
abundance: -; d_gene: TRBD1; j_gene: TRBJ1-2; v_gene: TRBV7-9; CDR3aa: CASSAHPDRGYGYTF; CDR3nt: TGTGCCAGCAGCGCCCATCCAGACAGGGGATATGGCTACACCTTC
abundance: -; d_gene: TRBD2; j_gene: TRBJ2-7; v_gene: TRBV19; CDR3aa: CASPYLGTSGYEQYF; CDR3nt: TGTGCCAGCCCTTATCTGGGGACTAGCGGTTACGAGCAGTACTTC
abundance: -; d_gene: -; j_gene: TRBJ2-4; v_gene: TRBV5-1; CDR3aa: CASSLELAKNIQYF; CDR3nt: TGCGCCAGCAGCTTGGAACTAGCCAAAAACATTCAGTACTTC
abundance: -; d_gene: -; j_gene: TRBJ1-6; v_gene: TRBV5-1; CDR3aa: CASSWAGANSPLHF; CDR3nt: TGCGCCAGCAGCTGGGCAGGGGCAAATTCACCCCTCCACTTT
abundance: -; d_gene: -; j_gene: TRBJ2-1; v_gene: TRBV15; CDR3aa: CATSRDPGDEQFF; CDR3nt: TGTGCCACCAGCAGAGACCCCGGGGATGAGCAGTTCTTC
abundance: -; d_gene: -; j_gene: TRBJ1-3; v_gene: TRBV4-1; CDR3aa: CASSQDPRDTSSGNTIYF; CDR3nt: TGCGCCAGCAGCCAAGACCCTCGGGACACCAGCTCTGGAAACACCATATATTTT
abundance: -; d_gene: -; j_gene: TRBJ2-3; v_gene: TRBV30; CDR3aa: CAWSVQLSDTQYF; CDR3nt: TGTGCCTGGAGTGTACAACTCTCAGATACGCAGTATTTT
abundance: -; d_gene: -; j_gene: TRBJ2-2; v_gene: TRBV4-1; CDR3aa: CASRPDRTGELFF; CDR3nt: TGCGCCAGCAGACCCGACAGAACCGGGGAGCTGTTTTTT
abundance: -; d_gene: -; j_gene: TRBJ1-3; v_gene: TRBV7-2; CDR3aa: CASSDQTGFSGNTIYF; CDR3nt: TGTGCCAGCAGCGACCAGACAGGCTTCTCTGGAAACACCATATATTTT
abundance: -; d_gene: -; j_gene: TRBJ1-3; v_gene: TRBV5-6; CDR3aa: CASSLGGRRGNTIYF; CDR3nt: TGTGCCAGCAGCTTGGGGGGGCGCCGTGGAAACACCATATATTTT
abundance: -; d_gene: TRBD2; j_gene: TRBJ2-3; v_gene: TRBV27; CDR3aa: CASTPSGPRGTQYF; CDR3nt: TGTGCCAGCACCCCTAGCGGGCCCCGGGGTACGCAGTATTTT
abundance: once; d_gene: -; j_gene: TRBJ2-7; v_gene: TRBV12-5; CDR3aa: CASGGDPRWEQYF; CDR3nt: TGTGCTAGTGGGGGGGACCCCCGGTGGGAGCAGTACTTC
abundance: -; d_gene: TRBD1; j_gene: TRBJ1-5; v_gene: TRBV4-1; CDR3aa: CASSQGTGISNQPQHF; CDR3nt: TGCGCCAGCAGCCAAGGGACAGGGATCAGCAATCAGCCCCAGCATTTT
abundance: -; d_gene: TRBD1; j_gene: TRBJ2-6; v_gene: TRBV5-1; CDR3aa: CASSSQGFPGANVLTF; CDR3nt: TGCGCCAGCAGCTCACAGGGGTTCCCTGGGGCCAACGTCCTGACTTTC
abundance: once; d_gene: TRBD1; j_gene: TRBJ2-3; v_gene: TRBV7-7; CDR3aa: CASSEGQFTDTQYF; CDR3nt: TGTGCCAGCAGCGAGGGACAGTTCACAGATACGCAGTATTTT
abundance: -; d_gene: -; j_gene: TRBJ2-2; v_gene: TRBV30; CDR3aa: CAWGTGPHTGELFF; CDR3nt: TGTGCCTGGGGGACGGGACCCCACACCGGGGAGCTGTTTTTT
abundance: -; d_gene: -; j_gene: TRBJ1-4; v_gene: TRBV2; CDR3aa: CASTPPGHGNEKLFF; CDR3nt: TGTGCCAGCACTCCTCCGGGACACGGAAATGAAAAACTGTTTTTT
abundance: -; d_gene: TRBD1; j_gene: TRBJ1-1; v_gene: TRBV2; CDR3aa: CASSDRTGMNTEAFF; CDR3nt: TGTGCCAGCAGTGATCGGACAGGAATGAACACTGAAGCTTTCTTT
abundance: -; d_gene: TRBD1; j_gene: TRBJ2-1; v_gene: TRBV5-6; CDR3aa: CASSWGQGGYNEQFF; CDR3nt: TGTGCCAGCAGCTGGGGACAGGGAGGATACAATGAGCAGTTCTTC
abundance: few; d_gene: TRBD1; j_gene: TRBJ1-1; v_gene: TRBV30; CDR3aa: CAWSRGKGNTEAFF; CDR3nt: TGTGCCTGGAGCAGGGGGAAGGGGAACACTGAAGCTTTCTTT
abundance: -; d_gene: TRBD1; j_gene: TRBJ1-2; v_gene: TRBV4-3; CDR3aa: CASSQALLDRDYGYTF; CDR3nt: TGCGCCAGCAGCCAAGCCCTTCTCGACAGGGACTATGGCTACACCTTC